Sequencing of this TCR beta chain was carried out in a study of OX40 agonist ivuxolimab in advanced cancers. With respect to the entire study: Ivuxolimab was an agonistic, fully human IgG2 monoclonal antibody directed against OX40 (CD134), a costimulatory receptor. Intravenous ivuxolimab was administered to patients every 2 weeks at six dose levels: 0.01, 0.1, 0.3, 1.5, 3 and 10 mg/kg. Among the approximately 50 dose-escalation patients, roughly 20 had hepatocellular carcinoma, around 15 melanoma, 9 renal cell carcinoma and 9 head and neck cancer. In the dose-escalation cohort, approximately 80% of patients were male, and the mean age was around 60 years with a range of roughly 23 to 90. Patients were allowed to have had prior anti-PD-1, anti-PD-L1 or anti-CTLA-4 therapy, and around 40% of the dose-escalation patients had previously received checkpoint inhibitors. Three dose-escalation patients achieved partial responses, one with hepatocellular carcinoma and two with cutaneous melanoma. The purpose of peripheral TCRbeta sequencing was to test whether ivuxolimab changed TCR sequence diversity and led to clonal T-cell expansion. The monotherapy dose-escalation portion (N of about 47 patients) of the phase I ivuxolimab trial is reported in the paper.

Patients with a history of autoimmune disease or receiving systemic immunosuppression were excluded from the trial. Peripheral blood for TCR sequencing was drawn from every dose cohort at baseline, at cycle 4 day 1 and at cycle 7 day 1. The samples were drawn from a first-in-human, open-label, multicenter phase I dose-escalation trial of ivuxolimab. Adults with locally advanced or metastatic melanoma, renal cell carcinoma, hepatocellular carcinoma or head and neck squamous cell carcinoma were enrolled in the trial. Before TCR sequencing, CD4+ T cells and CD8+ T cells were sorted from peripheral blood as separate populations. Genomic DNA was extracted from sorted cells for sequencing of the TCRbeta CDR3 region. The immunoSEQ Assay was used for sequencing of TCRbeta CDR3 regions. This immuneACCESS table, as held by TCRdb, lists in-frame sequences with V and J called but not all clones. Of the missing ones, under half trace to an unresolved V gene in checked studies; the others have no known cause. The sample table holds 70,000 to 80,000 clones, of which about 93% were seen once. The ten largest make up roughly 6.7% of the sample.

The full study reports these points: In the 0.1-3.0 mg/kg groups, partial responders had among the lowest normalized peripheral clonal expansion, particularly in CD8+ T cells. The antigen specificity of the clonally expanded peripheral T cells was not determined. Clonal expansion of both CD4+ and CD8+ blood T cells was observed from baseline to week 6 at doses 0.1 to 3.0 mg/kg. After ivuxolimab, more expanded clones were found on average in CD8+ T cells than in CD4+ T cells. Low levels of normalized T-cell clonal expansion were also seen in some patients who did not respond.

Details on this clone: What this receptor recognizes is not known. Base quality data are lacking; no much larger clone is found one base away.

CDR1 MNHEY and CDR2 SMNVEV are derived from the germline V gene (reference sequence). From the cysteine through the phenylalanine, the CDR3 covers 14 amino acids. The DNA shown is the 42-base CDR3, in frame from base 1. Germline trimming amounts to 2 bases on V and 5 bases on J, with 2 as the count of junction bases outside the gene matches. The chain links TRBV27 with TRBJ2-2; 7 central bases correspond to TRBD1. This TCR came from an adult with an advanced solid tumor such as melanoma, head and neck, liver or kidney cancer. Sequenced material: CD4+ or CD8+ T cells sorted from blood, taken in a trial of the OX40 agonist ivuxolimab. This receptor carries the CDR3 CASSLRRGTGELFF. The DNA sequence is TGTGCCAGCAGTTTACGCAGGGGGACCGGGGAGCTGTTTTTT.